This T cell receptor beta chain was captured by sequencing in a study of T cells after posttransplantation cyclophosphamide. Some clones are missing from TCRdb's copy, which holds only in-frame ones; the method was immunoSEQ multiplex PCR. Among roughly 18,000 clones, roughly 85% were seen once, and the ten largest hold 9.1%. In regard to this clone: The antigen remains undetermined.

General observations from the study: Later blood repertoires were often dominated by clones from the donor CD8+ memory compartment. Skin or GI-infiltrating T cells shared few TRB sequences with blood.

On the day of bone marrow donation, the related graft donor provided peripheral blood. Trimming left V 3 bases short and J 5 bases short, with 11 bases between. Germline CDR1 KGHSH, CDR2 LQKENI. CDR3 length: 14 amino acids. The clonotype was recovered from a man in his thirties or forties in good health and a related stem cell transplant donor. The sequenced sample consisted of memory CD4+ T cells sorted from blood. The J gene is TRBJ2-1, the V gene TRBV18, with a tentative D call TRBD1 (6 bases). CDR3 loop: CASSPGQIHNEQFF. As DNA, the CDR3 is TGTGCCAGCTCACCGGGACAAATACACAATGAGCAGTTCTTC.